The 10 T cell receptor beta chains in this list originate from one sample, sequenced in a study of OX40 agonist ivuxolimab in advanced cancers. Sequencing used immunoSEQ multiplex PCR; TCRdb keeps in-frame clones, though not all of them. The sample holds about 61,000 clones, approximately 86% seen once. The sample in question was CD4+ or CD8+ T cells sorted from blood, obtained in a trial of the OX40 agonist ivuxolimab. These receptors came from an adult with an advanced solid tumor such as melanoma, head and neck, liver or kidney cancer.

This rearrangement joins TRBV4-3 to TRBJ2-7; the D gene is possibly TRBD1 (6 bases). The CDR3 is 15 amino acids. Trimming left V 0 bases short and J 5 bases short, with 14 bases between. Germline CDR1 is LGHNA and CDR2 is YSLEER. The chain's CDR3 is CASSQDTQGVDEQYF. CDR3 coding DNA: TGCGCCAGCAGCCAAGACACACAGGGTGTCGACGAGCAGTACTTC.

The chain carries TRBV6-6 and TRBJ2-7; weak D call: TRBD1 (6 bases). This CDR3 has 14 amino acids. Trimming took off 5 bases at V and 3 bases at J, with 14 bases between the two ends. The germline V gene encodes CDR1 MNHNY and CDR2 SVGAGI (reference sequence). The CDR3 DNA is TGTGCCAGCAGTCAGACAGGCGACAGCTACGAGCAGTACTTC. It encodes CASSQTGDSYEQYF.

This chain joins TRBV7-8 and TRBJ1-2, with a possible D match to TRBD1 (6 bases). V was pared by 5 bases and J by 2 bases, with 9 bases between. The germline V gene has CDR1 SGHVS and CDR2 FQNEAQ. This CDR3 comprises 13 residues. CDR3 amino acids: CASSPQGNYGYTF. For the CDR3, the DNA is TGTGCCAGCAGCCCCCAGGGGAACTATGGCTACACCTTC.

The CDR3 DNA follows: TGTGCCAGCAGCAGAGGGGGGCAAGAGACCCAGTACTTC. The encoded protein is CASSRGGQETQYF. The chain employs TRBV7-3 and TRBJ2-5, with D possibly being TRBD1 or TRBD2 (6 bases each). The V gene lost 5 bases and the J gene lost 2 bases, with 9 bases spanning the gap. Germline V gene data show CDR1 as SGHTA and CDR2 as FQGTGA. This CDR3 has 13 amino acids.

The chain employs TRBV5-1 and TRBJ2-2, with 12 bases aligning to TRBD2. The V segment lost 0 bases and the J segment 2 bases; nucleotides outside the gene matches: 5. Germline V CDR1 and CDR2: SGHRS, YFSETQ. The CDR3 has 18 residues. This CDR3 reads CASSLAVLAGGNTGELFF. CDR3 in DNA: TGCGCCAGCAGCTTGGCCGTACTAGCGGGGGGAAACACCGGGGAGCTGTTTTTT.

The rearrangement links TRBV7-9 to TRBJ2-5; TRBD2 matches at 9 bases. The CDR3 has 14 residues. With V trimmed by 5 bases and J by 5 bases, 6 bases remained unmatched. Germline loops: CDR1 SEHNR, CDR2 FQNEAQ (reference sequence). The CDR3 protein is CASSPRTSVETQYF. The CDR3 region has the DNA TGTGCCAGCAGCCCCCGGACTAGCGTCGAGACCCAGTACTTC. Complete variable domain (other parts from reference TRBV7-9 and TRBJ2-5): DTGVSQNPRHKITKRGQNVTFRCDPISEHNRLYWYRQTLGQGPEFLTYFQNEAQLEKSRLLSDRFSAERPKGSFSTLEIQRTEQGDSAMYLCASSPRTSVETQYFGPGTRLLVL.

The J gene is TRBJ1-2, the V gene TRBV6-1; TRBD1 is a possible D gene (6 bases). The germline V gene has CDR1 MNHNS and CDR2 SASEGT. Trimming removed 3 bases from V and 8 bases from J, with 10 bases in between. This CDR3 comprises 12 residues. CDR3 in amino acids: CASSDGGLGYTF. In DNA form, the CDR3 reads TGTGCCAGCAGTGATGGGGGGCTCGGCTACACCTTC.

This clone has only a few counts. One junction end does not reproduce the germline sequence, and a read error may be involved. The chain combines TRBV7-2 with TRBJ2-5; D uncertain. CDR3 length: 14 residues. The germline CDR1 and CDR2 sequences are SGHTA and FQGNSA. The CDR3 region has the DNA TGTGCCAGCAGCCCACTTGGCAGGCAAGGGACCCAGTACTTC. This encodes CASSPLGRQGTQYF.

The genes are TRBV21-1 and TRBJ2-1; the D call TRBD1 from the table was never checked on the DNA. TRBV21-1 is flagged as a pseudogene. CDR3 length equals 16 residues. CDR3 coding DNA: TGTGCCAGCAGCAAAGAAGGGGAAGGGCGCTACAATGAGCAGTTCTTC. Translating gives CASSKEGEGRYNEQFF.

The chain joins TRBV19 to TRBJ1-5, with 8 bases that match TRBD1. Germline assignment: CDR1 LNHDA and CDR2 SQIVND (reference sequence). This CDR3 has 17 residues. The V segment lost 5 bases and the J segment 0 bases; nucleotides outside the gene matches: 9. CDR3 in amino acids: CASSSPGTGHSNQPQHF. Written as DNA, the CDR3 is TGTGCCAGTAGTTCCCCAGGGACAGGTCATAGCAATCAGCCCCAGCATTTT.